This T cell receptor (beta chain) emerged from a study of blood T cell repertoires in COVID-19. Repertoires were generated with immunoSEQ multiplex PCR, while TCRdb's copy carries only in-frame clones and drops some. Here the sample spans 150,000 to 200,000 clones, over 80% being singletons. Germline CDR1 reads SGDLS; CDR2 reads YYNGEE. V was cut by 2 bases and J by 2 bases, with 11 bases left in between. The CDR3 runs to 14 residues. The TCR originated in a woman aged 55-75 years who had recovered from COVID-19. This rearrangement joins TRBV9 to TRBJ2-7, with D possibly TRBD2 on 6 matching bases. The sequencing input was PBMCs or T cells enriched from blood (not recorded which). CDR3 residues: CASSVSGAAYEQYF. The CDR3 region has the DNA TGTGCCAGCAGCGTTTCGGGAGCTGCCTACGAGCAGTACTTC. The full variable domain, completed using reference TRBV9 and TRBJ2-7, is DSGVTQTPKHLITATGQRVTLRCSPRSGDLSVYWYQQSLDQGLQFLIQYYNGEERAKGNILERFSAQQFPDLHSELNLSSLELGDSALYFCASSVSGAAYEQYFGPGTRLTVT.